The 17 T cell receptor beta chains listed next were all sequenced from one sample in a study of T cell responses to AZD1222 COVID-19 vaccine (dated by TCRdb to the early 2020s). The library was generated by the immunoSEQ multiplex PCR assay. In its TCRdb copy, this immuneACCESS table keeps in-frame sequences only and misses some clones. Where compared with another copy, unresolved V genes explain less than half of these, and the others have no known cause. The sample includes about 76,000 clones, with 70% to 90% observed a single time. The ten largest clonotypes hold roughly 10% of the sample. The time point label, as the study defines it: baseline before first vaccination. Here the sequenced sample was peripheral blood, taken on day 0 of AZD1222 vaccination. Receptors were obtained from an adult in good health.

The chain combines TRBV7-9 with TRBJ1-1; D call uncertain. The CDR3 runs 12 residues. Germline V gene lookup returns CDR1 SEHNR and CDR2 FQNEAQ (reference sequence). V was trimmed by 5 bases and J by 6 bases, leaving 10 bases between them. The CDR3 region is CASSALLPEAFF. CDR3 DNA sequence: TGTGCCAGCAGCGCCCTTTTGCCTGAAGCTTTCTTT.

This clone was counted a single time. The genes are TRBV28 and TRBJ1-1; 10 bases are a match to TRBD1. The CDR3 is 15 amino acids. Unmatched junction bases numbered 5, after V lost 4 bases and J lost 3 bases. CDR1 and CDR2 (germline): MDHEN, SYDVKM. This CDR3 reads CASSWPGQGYTEAFF. The CDR3, as DNA: TGTGCCAGCAGTTGGCCGGGACAGGGGTACACTGAAGCTTTCTTT.

The rearrangement uses TRBV28 and TRBJ1-1; the D gene is possibly TRBD1 (5 bases). The germline gives CDR1 MDHEN, CDR2 SYDVKM. CDR3 length equals 14 residues. V was cut by 3 bases and J by 0 bases, with 8 bases left in between. Here the CDR3 reads CASSLWTMNTEAFF. DNA for the CDR3: TGTGCCAGCAGTTTGTGGACAATGAACACTGAAGCTTTCTTT.

The chain joins TRBV11-2 to TRBJ2-3; 9 nucleotides agree with TRBD2. The CDR3 extends over 16 amino acids. Germline CDR1 reads SGHAT; CDR2 reads FQNNGV. Germline trimming cut 5 bases from V and 2 bases from J; bases unmatched to any gene: 8. CDR3 sequence reads: CASSVGLARDTDTQYF. The CDR3 DNA follows: TGTGCCAGCAGCGTGGGACTAGCTAGGGACACAGATACGCAGTATTTT. Using reference TRBV11-2 and TRBJ2-3 for the parts outside the CDR3, the full variable domain is EAGVAQSPRYKIIEKRQSVAFWCNPISGHATLYWYQQILGQGPKLLIQFQNNGVVDDSQLPKDRFSAERLKGVDSTLKIQPAKLEDSAVYLCASSVGLARDTDTQYFGPGTRLTVL.

The rearrangement uses TRBV5-1 and TRBJ1-5; D gene uncertain. The V and J ends lost 2 bases and 4 bases respectively, with 10 bases between them. Germline V gene sequence: CDR1 SGHRS, CDR2 YFSETQ. This CDR3 contains 14 residues. The CDR3 coding sequence is TGCGCCAGCAGCTTCTCCTGGAGAAATCAGCCCCAGCATTTT. Translation: CASSFSWRNQPQHF. Drawing the rest from reference TRBV5-1 and TRBJ1-5, the complete variable domain is KAGVTQTPRYLIKTRGQQVTLSCSPISGHRSVSWYQQTPGQGLQFLFEYFSETQRNKGNFPGRFSGRQFSNSRSEMNVSTLELGDSALYLCASSFSWRNQPQHFGDGTRLSIL.

J is TRBJ2-7 and V is TRBV6-5; D uncertain. With 6 bases removed from V and 4 bases from J, the gap between germline ends came to 7 bases. In germline, CDR1 is MNHEY, CDR2 SVGAGI. The CDR3 is 11 amino acids. The CDR3 DNA reads TGTGCCAGCAGCGACACTTACGAGCAGTACGTC. Protein product: CASSDTYEQYV.

This clone was counted a few times. This sequence joins TRBV27 and TRBJ2-1; 10 bases agree with TRBD2. This CDR3 spans 15 amino acids. CDR1 is MNHEY and CDR2 is SMNVEV in the germline V gene (reference sequence). The junction had 12 bases not matched to a gene; V was cut back by 7 bases and J by 9 bases. The CDR3 DNA reads TGTGCCAGCACCCCCCGGGGACTAGCGTTGGGTGAGCAGTTCTTC. This codes for CASTPRGLALGEQFF.

The rearrangement uses TRBV2 and TRBJ2-3, with 9 positions matching TRBD2. This CDR3 has 15 residues. V lost 8 bases and J lost 1; bases outside the gene matches: 7. The germline CDR1 and CDR2 sequences are SNHLY and FYNNEI. CDR3 nucleotides: TGTGCCAGCTTCCGGGCTAGCGGGGGCACAGATACGCAGTATTTT. The encoded protein is CASFRASGGTDTQYF.

This chain's CDR3 is CASSEDGVMNTEAFF. In DNA form, the CDR3 reads TGCGCCAGCAGTGAGGACGGGGTGATGAACACTGAAGCTTTCTTT. V and J are TRBV10-2 and TRBJ1-1; D is ambiguous. The CDR3 contains 15 residues. Germline CDR1 WSHSY, CDR2 SAAADI. Trimming cost V 2 bases and J 0 bases, with 10 bases left between them.

V and J are TRBV6-1 and TRBJ1-5; no reliable D call. The germline V gene encodes CDR1 MNHNS and CDR2 SASEGT. V was clipped by 3 bases and J by 7 bases, with 10 bases between them. The CDR3 totals 13 residues. CDR3: CASSEYRGQPQHF. The CDR3 DNA reads as TGTGCCAGCAGTGAGTACAGAGGGCAGCCCCAGCATTTT.

The chain carries TRBV5-4 and TRBJ2-3; 11 bases agree with TRBD2. Looked up from germline, CDR1 is SGHNT and CDR2 is YYREEE (reference sequence). The CDR3 totals 15 residues. The ends lost 7 bases at V and 8 bases at J; junction bases unmatched: 12. This CDR3 is CASLSGGVGGGTQYF. The CDR3 DNA sequence: TGTGCCAGCCTTAGCGGGGGGGTTGGCGGTGGTACGCAGTATTTT. Full variable domain (outside the CDR3, taken from reference TRBV5-4 and TRBJ2-3): ETGVTQSPTHLIKTRGQQVTLRCSSQSGHNTVSWYQQALGQGPQFIFQYYREEENGRGNFPPRFSGLQFPNYSSELNVNALELDDSALYLCASLSGGVGGGTQYFGPGTRLTVL.

This clone was recorded once. CDR3 amino acids: CASSHSRRGYGYTF. For the CDR3, the DNA is TGTGCCAGCAGCCATAGCAGGAGAGGCTATGGCTACACCTTC. The genes are TRBV3-1 (or the pseudogene TRBV3-2) and TRBJ1-2; D gene uncertain. Germline CDR1 reads LGHDT; CDR2 reads YNNKEL (reference sequence). The CDR3 spans 14 residues. V lost 3 bases, J lost 4 bases, and 12 bases lay in between.

The chain joins TRBV28 to TRBJ1-3; D unclear. The CDR3 consists of 13 residues. Germline CDR1 is MDHEN and CDR2 is SYDVKM. The germline V and J ends were trimmed by 3 bases and 3 bases, with 6 bases remaining between them. CDR3: CASSLPVGNTIYF. CDR3 nucleotides: TGTGCCAGCAGTTTGCCCGTTGGAAACACCATATATTTT.

This chain connects TRBV2 to TRBJ1-6; D gene unclear. This CDR3 is built from 15 residues. Looked up from germline, CDR1 is SNHLY and CDR2 is FYNNEI. The germline V and J ends were trimmed by 7 bases and 0 bases, with 10 bases remaining between them. The CDR3 DNA follows: TGTGCCAGCACCCTGGGGAGCTCCTATAATTCACCCCTCCACTTT. It translates to CASTLGSSYNSPLHF.

This sequence joins TRBV19 and TRBJ2-2; TRBD2 agrees at 13 bases. V dropped 7 bases and J dropped 3; count of bases not matched to a gene: 8. The CDR3 has 17 residues. Germline CDR1 reads LNHDA; CDR2 reads SQIVND (reference sequence). The CDR3 DNA reads TGTGCCAGTACCCTACTAGCGGGGGGGCCTGACACCGGGGAGCTGTTTTTT. It is translated as CASTLLAGGPDTGELFF.

This clone turned up a few times. V is TRBV19 and J is TRBJ2-1; 7 nucleotides align to TRBD1. Unmatched junction bases numbered 8, after V lost 3 bases and J lost 6 bases. CDR3 length: 15 residues. Per germline, CDR1 LNHDA and CDR2 SQIVND (reference sequence). The CDR3 spells CASSMRQGRSNEQFF. The CDR3 nucleotides are TGTGCCAGTAGTATGAGACAGGGTAGGTCCAATGAGCAGTTCTTC.

The chain links TRBV19 to TRBJ1-1, with 9 positions matching TRBD1. CDR1 is LNHDA, CDR2 SQIVND, per germline (reference sequence). V dropped 5 bases and J dropped 1; count of bases not matched to a gene: 11. The CDR3 is 17 amino acids. CDR3 protein: CASSPSGHRGRNTEAFF. The CDR3 bases are TGTGCCAGTAGTCCCTCGGGTCACAGGGGGCGGAACACTGAAGCTTTCTTT.